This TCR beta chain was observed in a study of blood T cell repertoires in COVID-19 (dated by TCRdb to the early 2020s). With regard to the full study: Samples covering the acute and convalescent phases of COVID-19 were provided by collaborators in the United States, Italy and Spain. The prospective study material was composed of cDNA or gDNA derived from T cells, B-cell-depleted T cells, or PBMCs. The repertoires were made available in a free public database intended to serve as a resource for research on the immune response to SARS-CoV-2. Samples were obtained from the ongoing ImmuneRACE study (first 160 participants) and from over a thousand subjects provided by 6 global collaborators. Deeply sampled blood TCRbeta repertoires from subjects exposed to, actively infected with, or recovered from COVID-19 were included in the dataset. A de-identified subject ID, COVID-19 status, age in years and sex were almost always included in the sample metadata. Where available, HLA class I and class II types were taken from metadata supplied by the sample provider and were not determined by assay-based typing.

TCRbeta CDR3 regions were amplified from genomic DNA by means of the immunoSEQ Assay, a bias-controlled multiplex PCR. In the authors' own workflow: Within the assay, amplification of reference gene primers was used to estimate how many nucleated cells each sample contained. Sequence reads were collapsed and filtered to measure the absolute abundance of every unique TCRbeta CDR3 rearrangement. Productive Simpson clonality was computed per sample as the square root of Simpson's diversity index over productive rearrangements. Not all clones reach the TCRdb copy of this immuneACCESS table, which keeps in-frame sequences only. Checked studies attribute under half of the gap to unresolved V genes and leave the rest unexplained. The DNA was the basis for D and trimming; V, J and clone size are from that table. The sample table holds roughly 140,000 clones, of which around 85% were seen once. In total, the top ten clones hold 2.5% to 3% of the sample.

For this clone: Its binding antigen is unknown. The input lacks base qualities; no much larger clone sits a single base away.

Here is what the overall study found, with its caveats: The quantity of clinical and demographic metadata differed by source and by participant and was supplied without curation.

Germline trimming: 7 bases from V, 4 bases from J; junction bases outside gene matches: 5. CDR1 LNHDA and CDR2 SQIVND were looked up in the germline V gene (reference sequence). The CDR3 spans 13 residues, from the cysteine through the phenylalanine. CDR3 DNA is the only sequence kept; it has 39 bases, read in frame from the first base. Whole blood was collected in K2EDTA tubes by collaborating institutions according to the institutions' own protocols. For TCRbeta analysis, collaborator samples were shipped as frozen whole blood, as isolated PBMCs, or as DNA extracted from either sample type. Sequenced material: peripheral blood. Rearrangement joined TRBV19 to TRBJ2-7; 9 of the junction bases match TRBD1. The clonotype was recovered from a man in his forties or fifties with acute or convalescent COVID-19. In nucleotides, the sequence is TGTGCCAGTAAGCGACAGGGGGTTTACGAGCAGTACTTC. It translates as CASKRQGVYEQYF.